The entry below gives a single TCR beta chain sequence along with its context. The antigen is unknown. The CDR3 consists of 15 residues. Germline V CDR1 and CDR2: SGHTA, FQGTGA. J gave up 3 bases and V 5 bases, and 10 bases lay outside the gene matches. These data are taken from a study of cytomegalovirus exposure and HLA in healthy donors. Study results and limitations: The authors later linked a missense DCLRE1C variant to TCR beta V- and J-gene trimming. There were several of the most significant clusters that appeared linked to common viral pathogens in a later analysis.

The PCR ran on 60 Vbeta and 13 Jbeta primers. Clones were read by immunoSEQ multiplex PCR, and TCRdb kept only the in-frame ones, dropping some. Of around 200,000 clones listed, more than 60% are singletons. The J gene is TRBJ2-7, the V gene TRBV7-3; 7 nucleotides match TRBD1. Sample: PBMCs. This receptor was obtained from a girl between 2 and 10 years old in good health and CMV-seronegative. The CDR3 spells CASSVEPGQNYEQYF. The CDR3 bases are TGTGCCAGCAGCGTTGAGCCGGGACAGAACTACGAGCAGTACTTC.